The 18 T cell receptor beta chains in this list originate from one sample, sequenced in a study of blood T cell repertoires in COVID-19. Some clones are missing from TCRdb's copy, which holds only in-frame ones; the method was immunoSEQ multiplex PCR. This sample yields under 150,000 clones, of which approximately 91% are seen a single time; roughly 8.1% belongs to the top ten. The sample taken for sequencing was peripheral blood. These receptors came from a woman between 65 and 79 years old who had recovered from COVID-19.

CDR3 nucleotide sequence: TGTGCCAGCAGTGAAGGCGTCTATGGCTACACCTTC. Its protein product is CASSEGVYGYTF. The chain combines TRBV2 with TRBJ1-2, with D unclear. Germline V lookup: CDR1 SNHLY, CDR2 FYNNEI. This CDR3 spans 12 amino acids. Trimming removed 1 base at V and 4 bases at J, with 4 bases between. The full variable domain, with the rest looked up from reference TRBV2 and TRBJ1-2, is EPEVTQTPSHQVTQMGQEVILRCVPISNHLYFYWYRQILGQKVEFLVSFYNNEISEKSEIFDDQFSVERPDGSNFTLKIRSTKLEDSAMYFCASSEGVYGYTFGSGTRLTVV.

The chain uses TRBV7-2 and TRBJ2-1; weak D call: TRBD1 (5 bases). CDR3 length: 15 residues. Per germline, CDR1 SGHTA and CDR2 FQGNSA. The germline V and J ends were trimmed by 1 base and 7 bases, with 14 bases remaining between them. For the CDR3, the DNA is TGTGCCAGCAGCTTAGGTCCGGCGGCAGGGAATGAGCAGTTCTTC. Its protein is CASSLGPAAGNEQFF.

The J gene is TRBJ2-3, the V gene TRBV9, with D possibly TRBD2 on 6 matching bases. Trimming stripped 3 bases from V and 2 bases from J, with 16 bases between. Germline CDR1 and CDR2: SGDLS and YYNGEE. The CDR3 consists of 16 residues. The DNA of the CDR3 is TGTGCCAGCAGCGCCCCGGGACTCCCCTCCACAGATACGCAGTATTTT. This translates into CASSAPGLPSTDTQYF.

The V call is TRBV15, the J call TRBJ2-7; possible D gene TRBD2, 6 bases. This CDR3 contains 13 residues. V was trimmed by 6 bases and J by 5 bases, leaving 14 bases between them. Germline CDR1 and CDR2: LNHNV and YYDKDF (reference sequence). The CDR3 sequence is CATSRGAGHEQYF. CDR3 sequence (DNA): TGTGCCACCAGTAGGGGCGCGGGGCACGAGCAGTACTTC.

In this sample, this clone turned up once. The chain combines TRBV6-5 with TRBJ1-2, with D possibly matching TRBD1 (6 bases). The CDR3 runs 15 residues. Germline V gene lookup returns CDR1 MNHEY and CDR2 SVGAGI. With 2 bases removed from V and 4 bases from J, the gap between germline ends came to 14 bases. The CDR3 is CASSYPRGGSYGYTF. For the CDR3, the DNA is TGTGCCAGCAGTTACCCACGAGGGGGAAGCTATGGCTACACCTTC.

The gene calls are TRBV19 and TRBJ2-3; 13 bases align to TRBD2. Germline values: CDR1 LNHDA, CDR2 SQIVND (reference sequence). The CDR3 runs to 16 residues. Trimming took 4 bases from V and 7 from J; bases not matched to a gene: 8. The CDR3: CASSTLGTSGTNTQYF. Written as DNA, the CDR3 is TGTGCCAGTAGTACTCTCGGGACTAGCGGGACTAATACGCAGTATTTT.

The chain uses TRBV27 and TRBJ1-2; the D gene is possibly TRBD1 (5 bases). Germline V gives CDR1 MNHEY, CDR2 SMNVEV (reference sequence). The CDR3 runs 15 residues. The V gene lost 8 bases and the J gene lost 3 bases, with 19 bases spanning the gap. The chain's CDR3 is CASLRRWGLDYGYTF. CDR3 nucleotide sequence: TGTGCCAGCCTGCGAAGGTGGGGCCTTGACTATGGCTACACCTTC.

This chain uses TRBV7-9 with TRBJ1-1; TRBD1 aligns across 11 bases. Losses at the gene ends were 5 bases for V and 3 bases for J; bases not matched to a gene: 8. Germline V gene lookup returns CDR1 SEHNR and CDR2 FQNEAQ (reference sequence). The length of the CDR3 is 16 residues. This chain's CDR3 is CASSRLRDRGDTEAFF. The CDR3 coding sequence is TGTGCCAGCAGCCGACTTAGGGACAGGGGGGACACTGAAGCTTTCTTT.

V and J are TRBV28 and TRBJ1-5; D is unclear. CDR3 size: 15 residues. Germline CDR1 and CDR2: MDHEN and SYDVKM. V gave up 3 bases and J gave up 0 bases, with 9 bases separating them. The CDR3 spells CASSFPRYSNQPQHF. CDR3 in DNA: TGTGCCAGCAGTTTCCCCAGATATAGCAATCAGCCCCAGCATTTT.

This clone occurred once. The chain joins TRBV9 to TRBJ2-3; a weak D match, TRBD2 (6 bases). The V gene lost 2 bases and the J gene lost 0 bases, with 13 bases spanning the gap. Germline CDR1 is SGDLS and CDR2 is YYNGEE. The CDR3 is 16 residues long. CDR3 sequence (DNA): TGTGCCAGCAGCGTTCAATCGGGACTTAGCACAGATACGCAGTATTTT. Its protein product is CASSVQSGLSTDTQYF.

The chain employs TRBV6-2 or TRBV6-3 and TRBJ1-1; 9 bases align to TRBD1. The CDR3 has 16 amino acids. V lost 5 bases to trimming and J lost 3 bases; unmatched junction nucleotides: 10. CDR1 and CDR2 from the germline V gene are MNHEY and SVGEGT. The CDR3 sequence: CASSPGQGRGYTEAFF. The CDR3 coding sequence is TGTGCCAGCAGTCCCGGACAGGGGAGAGGGTACACTGAAGCTTTCTTT.

The chain couples TRBV2 to TRBJ2-3; D is unclear. The CDR3 runs to 12 residues. The germline gives CDR1 SNHLY, CDR2 FYNNEI. V was cut by 7 bases and J by 3 bases, with 8 bases left in between. The CDR3 loop reads CASKAETDTQYF. Here the CDR3 DNA reads TGTGCCAGCAAGGCGGAAACAGATACGCAGTATTTT.

The table lists this clone with a few counts. The rearrangement links TRBV27 to TRBJ1-3, with unresolved D. V lost 6 bases to trimming and J lost 0 bases, with 12 bases between them. This CDR3 region has 15 residues. From germline, CDR1 is MNHEY and CDR2 SMNVEV (reference sequence). The CDR3 loop is CASRIRWNSGNTIYF. The CDR3 DNA reads TGTGCCAGCAGAATCAGGTGGAACTCTGGAAACACCATATATTTT.

This sequence joins TRBV3-1 (or the pseudogene TRBV3-2) and TRBJ2-1, with TRBD2 matching over 7 bases. V shed 4 bases and J 7 bases; nucleotides not matched to a gene: 4. From germline, CDR1 is LGHDT and CDR2 YNNKEL (reference sequence). The CDR3 has 13 amino acids. As DNA, the CDR3 is TGTGCCAGCAGCCCCTCACTAGCGAATGAGCAGTTCTTC. It encodes CASSPSLANEQFF.

V gene TRBV9 combines with J gene TRBJ2-1; weak D call: TRBD2 (6 bases). V shed 2 bases and J shed 3 bases, with 12 bases lying between them. The CDR3 covers 15 residues. Germline V gene lookup returns CDR1 SGDLS and CDR2 YYNGEE. The chain's CDR3 is CASSVDGDFYNEQFF. Written as DNA, the CDR3 is TGTGCCAGCAGCGTCGATGGGGACTTCTACAATGAGCAGTTCTTC.

The chain combines TRBV19 with TRBJ1-1; weak D call: TRBD1 (5 bases). V lost 10 bases and J lost 1, with 10 bases in between. Germline values: CDR1 LNHDA, CDR2 SQIVND (reference sequence). CDR3 size: 12 residues. CDR3: CATEGRNTEAFF. CDR3 nucleotide sequence: TGTGCCACGGAGGGGAGGAACACTGAAGCTTTCTTT.

The chain recombines TRBV27 with TRBJ2-7, with TRBD1 matching 8 bases. There are 14 residues in the CDR3. Germline V gene data show CDR1 as MNHEY and CDR2 as SMNVEV (reference sequence). Losses at the gene ends were 5 bases for V and 12 bases for J; bases not matched to a gene: 15. The CDR3, as DNA: TGTGCCAGCAGTCCGAACGACCGGGACAGGAGACTGTACTTC. Its translation is CASSPNDRDRRLYF.

The chain employs TRBV5-6 and TRBJ2-1, with a tentative D call TRBD1 (5 bases). The V gene lost 1 base and the J gene lost 8 bases, with 7 bases spanning the gap. The CDR3 has 12 residues. The germline gives CDR1 SGHDT, CDR2 YYEEEE. The CDR3 DNA reads as TGTGCCAGCAGCTTGACAGGCGATGAGCAGTTCTTC. Residues: CASSLTGDEQFF.